Shown below are 20 T cell receptor beta chains from a single sample sequenced in a study of T cell responses to AZD1222 COVID-19 vaccine. The assay was immunoSEQ multiplex PCR, and TCRdb's table has in-frame clones only and misses some. The table shows around 96,000 clones, with about 88% occurring only once. The sample was peripheral blood, taken on day 0 of AZD1222 vaccination. All receptors come from an adult in good health.

This clone was counted between two and nine times. The gene calls are TRBV19 and TRBJ2-1; 10 positions match TRBD2. The CDR3 has 16 residues. Germline V gives CDR1 LNHDA, CDR2 SQIVND (reference sequence). With V trimmed by 6 bases and J by 0 bases, 5 bases remained unmatched. The CDR3 spells CASSKLAGSSYNEQFF. The CDR3, as DNA: TGTGCCAGTAGCAAACTAGCGGGGAGCTCCTACAATGAGCAGTTCTTC.

This clone appeared a few times. V usage is TRBV2 and J usage is TRBJ1-1; D unclear. The germline V gene has CDR1 SNHLY and CDR2 FYNNEI. The length of the CDR3 is 13 residues. V was cut by 4 bases and J by 1 base, with 7 bases left in between. CDR3 nucleotide sequence: TGTGCCAGCAGTGGACACGGGAACACTGAAGCTTTCTTT. As protein: CASSGHGNTEAFF.

The chain is built from TRBV5-1 and TRBJ2-5, with 8 nucleotides matching TRBD2. With V trimmed by 4 bases and J by 2 bases, 16 bases remained unmatched. The germline CDR1 and CDR2 sequences are SGHRS and YFSETQ. The CDR3 sequence is 18 residues long. As DNA, the CDR3 is TGCGCCAGCAGCAGGGTTACGGGGACTAGAGGCGCTCAAGAGACCCAGTACTTC. Encoded protein: CASSRVTGTRGAQETQYF.

This chain joins TRBV6-5 and TRBJ1-2; D is perhaps TRBD1 (6 bases). Trimming removed 8 bases at V and 7 bases at J, with 14 bases between. The CDR3 is 12 residues long. Germline-derived CDR1 and CDR2 are MNHEY and SVGAGI. DNA for the CDR3: TGTGCCAGCGGCCGACAGGCTGGTGGCTACACCTTC. This gives the protein CASGRQAGGYTF.

This chain joins TRBV11-3 and TRBJ1-2; unclear D gene. V dropped 1 base and J dropped 8 bases, with 8 bases sitting between them. In germline, CDR1 is SGHNT, CDR2 YENEEA. CDR3 size: 12 residues. CDR3 residues: CASSLGPGGYTF. The DNA for the CDR3 is TGTGCCAGCAGCTTAGGCCCCGGAGGCTACACCTTC.

This clone has only one observation. This chain joins TRBV7-9 and TRBJ2-7; 7 bases are a match to TRBD1. The ends lost 5 bases at V and 3 bases at J; junction bases unmatched: 7. Germline assignment: CDR1 SEHNR and CDR2 FQNEAQ (reference sequence). The CDR3 runs 14 residues. In DNA, the CDR3 is TGTGCCAGCAGCCCCCGGGACAGATACTACGAGCAGTACTTC. It is translated as CASSPRDRYYEQYF.

The gene calls are TRBV7-2 and TRBJ1-6; TRBD1 matches at 7 bases. Germline CDR1 and CDR2: SGHTA and FQGNSA. The CDR3 sequence is 15 residues long. V gave up 5 bases and J gave up 7 bases; unmatched junction bases: 8. The CDR3: CASSHRGMKNSPLHF. The CDR3, as DNA: TGTGCCAGCAGCCACAGGGGCATGAAAAATTCACCCCTCCACTTT.

The gene calls are TRBV5-1 and TRBJ1-3, with no clear D. The germline V gene encodes CDR1 SGHRS and CDR2 YFSETQ. The ends were cut back, 5 bases at V and 0 bases at J, with 9 bases in the middle. The CDR3 contains 14 residues. The CDR3 sequence is CASRDGFSGNTIYF. The CDR3 coding sequence is TGCGCCAGCAGGGACGGCTTCTCTGGAAACACCATATATTTT.

V gene TRBV29-1 combines with J gene TRBJ1-3; D might be TRBD1 (6 bases). This CDR3 comprises 14 residues. Germline V gene sequence: CDR1 SQVTM, CDR2 ANQGSEA. V was shortened by 7 bases and J by 0 bases, with 13 bases between the two germline ends. Here the CDR3 reads CSGSRDISGNTIYF. CDR3 DNA sequence: TGCAGCGGTAGCCGGGACATCTCTGGAAACACCATATATTTT.

The chain recombines TRBV30 with TRBJ1-1, with a possible D match to TRBD1 (6 bases). The V gene lost 4 bases and the J gene lost 0 bases, with 18 bases spanning the gap. The CDR3 has 16 residues. Germline loops: CDR1 GTSNPN, CDR2 SVGIG (reference sequence). The CDR3 reads CAWIPLRGPMNTEAFF. CDR3 nucleotides: TGTGCCTGGATCCCCCTCAGGGGACCAATGAACACTGAAGCTTTCTTT.

The chain employs TRBV6-5 and TRBJ2-7; D is possibly TRBD1 (5 bases). Germline assignment: CDR1 MNHEY and CDR2 SVGAGI. Trimming shortened V by 7 bases and J by 6 bases, and 22 bases separated the two germline ends. This CDR3 comprises 15 residues. In DNA, the CDR3 is TGTGCCAGCACAGGGCTAACCTTGAGTTCTACCGAGCAGTACTTC. It specifies CASTGLTLSSTEQYF.

This clone showed up just once. The chain combines TRBV6-5 with TRBJ1-6; possibly TRBD1 for D (5 bases). Per germline, CDR1 MNHEY and CDR2 SVGAGI. Trimming left V 5 bases short and J 0 bases short, with 8 bases between. The CDR3 has 15 residues. The CDR3 spells CASSHDSSYNSPLHF. The CDR3 nucleotides read TGTGCCAGCAGTCATGACAGCTCCTATAATTCACCCCTCCACTTT.

This chain joins TRBV5-1 and TRBJ2-1; 10 bases match TRBD1. Per the germline V gene, CDR1 is SGHRS and CDR2 is YFSETQ. CDR3 length equals 17 residues. V lost 5 bases and J lost 5; bases outside the gene matches: 13. Written as DNA, the CDR3 is TGCGCCAGCAGTGGACAGGGGGGAAGTATTTTTAACAATGAGCAGTTCTTC. As protein: CASSGQGGSIFNNEQFF.

J is TRBJ1-1 and V is TRBV5-6; D gene uncertain. This CDR3 contains 14 residues. The V end was cut by 2 bases, the J end by 2 bases, with 10 bases between. Germline CDR1 SGHDT, CDR2 YYEEEE. CDR3 nucleotide sequence: TGTGCCAGCAGCTTTCGGGCGATAAACACTGAAGCTTTCTTT. Protein: CASSFRAINTEAFF.

This chain joins TRBV10-3 and TRBJ1-5; D is ambiguous. Trimming took off 3 bases at V and 0 bases at J, with 6 bases between the two ends. Germline lookup yields CDR1 ENHRY and CDR2 SYGVKD. CDR3 length: 14 amino acids. The CDR3 loop reads CAISDGYSNQPQHF. The CDR3 region has the DNA TGTGCCATCAGTGACGGGTATAGCAATCAGCCCCAGCATTTT.

The V and J genes are TRBV28 and TRBJ1-5; D ambiguous. The germline V gene encodes CDR1 MDHEN and CDR2 SYDVKM. The V end was cut by 5 bases, the J end by 4 bases, with 12 bases between. The CDR3 is 14 residues long. CDR3 residues: CASSLAVPNQPQHF. The CDR3 coding sequence is TGTGCCAGCAGTCTCGCAGTTCCTAATCAGCCCCAGCATTTT.

The J gene is TRBJ1-3, the V gene TRBV12-3 or TRBV12-4; the D gene is possibly TRBD1 (6 bases). The CDR3 consists of 13 residues. V gave up 6 bases and J gave up 6 bases, with 12 bases separating them. The CDR3 is CASSPPGENTIYF. The CDR3 DNA sequence: TGTGCCAGCAGCCCGCCAGGGGAAAACACCATATATTTT.

The chain employs TRBV4-1 and TRBJ1-1, with unresolved D. V was clipped by 2 bases and J by 3 bases, with 7 bases between them. The CDR3 has 13 amino acids. Germline assignment: CDR1 MGHRA and CDR2 YSYEKL. The CDR3 DNA reads TGCGCCAGCAGCCAATTCTCGGACACTGAAGCTTTCTTT. Translating gives CASSQFSDTEAFF.

The chain carries TRBV27 and TRBJ1-4; 9 bases line up with TRBD1. The trim removed 6 bases at V and 4 bases at J, leaving 6 bases unmatched. Germline loops: CDR1 MNHEY, CDR2 SMNVEV (reference sequence). The CDR3 sequence is 15 residues long. CDR3 residues: CASSPGQGSNEKLFF. The DNA of the CDR3 is TGTGCCAGCAGCCCGGGACAGGGAAGTAATGAAAAACTGTTTTTT. Full variable domain (missing parts from reference TRBV27 and TRBJ1-4): EAQVTQNPRYLITVTGKKLTVTCSQNMNHEYMSWYRQDPGLGLRQIYYSMNVEVTDKGDVPEGYKVSRKEKRNFPLILESPSPNQTSLYFCASSPGQGSNEKLFFGSGTQLSVL.

The CDR3 DNA follows: TGTGCCAGTAGTATAGTCAGCCAGGGGGAGCTGTTTTTT. Translated: CASSIVSQGELFF. The chain combines TRBV19 with TRBJ2-2, with D uncertain. The CDR3 covers 13 residues. CDR1 is LNHDA, CDR2 SQIVND, per germline (reference sequence). V was clipped by 1 base and J by 8 bases, with 8 bases between them.